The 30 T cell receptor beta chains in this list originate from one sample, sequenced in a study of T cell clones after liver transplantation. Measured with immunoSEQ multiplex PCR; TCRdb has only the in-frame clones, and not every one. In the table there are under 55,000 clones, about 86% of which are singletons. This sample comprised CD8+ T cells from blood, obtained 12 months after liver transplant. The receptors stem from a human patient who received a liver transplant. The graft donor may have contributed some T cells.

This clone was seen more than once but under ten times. The CDR3 sequence is CASSEAVGTGTYEQYF. As DNA, the CDR3 is TGTGCCAGCAGTGAAGCGGTGGGGACAGGGACTTACGAGCAGTACTTC. The V call is TRBV2, the J call TRBJ2-7; 9 nucleotides match TRBD1. The CDR3 runs 16 residues. The germline V gene encodes CDR1 SNHLY and CDR2 FYNNEI. Trimming cost V 0 bases and J 4 bases; bases outside gene matches: 7.

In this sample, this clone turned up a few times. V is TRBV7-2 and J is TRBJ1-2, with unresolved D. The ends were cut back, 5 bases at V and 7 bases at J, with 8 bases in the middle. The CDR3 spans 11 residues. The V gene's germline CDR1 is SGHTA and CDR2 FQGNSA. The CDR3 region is CASSPRGGYTF. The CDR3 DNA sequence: TGTGCCAGCAGCCCCAGAGGTGGCTACACCTTC.

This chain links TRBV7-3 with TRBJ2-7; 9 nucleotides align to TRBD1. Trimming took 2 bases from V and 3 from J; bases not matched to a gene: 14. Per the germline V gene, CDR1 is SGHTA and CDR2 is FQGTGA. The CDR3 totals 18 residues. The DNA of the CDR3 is TGTGCCAGCAGCTTAGCCGCGGGACAGGGTTCCCTTAACTACGAGCAGTACTTC. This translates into CASSLAAGQGSLNYEQYF.

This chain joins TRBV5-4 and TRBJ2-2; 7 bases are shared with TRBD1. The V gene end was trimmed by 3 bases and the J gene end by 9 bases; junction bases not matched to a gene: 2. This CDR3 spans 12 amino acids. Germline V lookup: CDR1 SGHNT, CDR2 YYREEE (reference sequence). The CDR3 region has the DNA TGTGCCAGCAGCTGGGACAGCTGGGAGCTGTTTTTT. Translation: CASSWDSWELFF. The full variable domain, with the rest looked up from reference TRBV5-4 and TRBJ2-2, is ETGVTQSPTHLIKTRGQQVTLRCSSQSGHNTVSWYQQALGQGPQFIFQYYREEENGRGNFPPRFSGLQFPNYSSELNVNALELDDSALYLCASSWDSWELFFGEGSRLTVL.

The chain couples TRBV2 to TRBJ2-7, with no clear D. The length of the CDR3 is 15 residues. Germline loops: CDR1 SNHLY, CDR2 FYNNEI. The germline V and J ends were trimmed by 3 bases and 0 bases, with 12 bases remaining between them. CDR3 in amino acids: CASSDLKGSSYEQYF. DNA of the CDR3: TGTGCCAGCAGTGATTTGAAAGGCAGCTCCTACGAGCAGTACTTC.

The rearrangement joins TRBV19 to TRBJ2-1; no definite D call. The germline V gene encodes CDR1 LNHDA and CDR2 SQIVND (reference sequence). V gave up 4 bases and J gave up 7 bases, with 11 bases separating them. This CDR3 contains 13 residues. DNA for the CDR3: TGTGCCAGTAGTACGGCCCTACGGAATGAGCAGTTCTTC. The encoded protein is CASSTALRNEQFF.

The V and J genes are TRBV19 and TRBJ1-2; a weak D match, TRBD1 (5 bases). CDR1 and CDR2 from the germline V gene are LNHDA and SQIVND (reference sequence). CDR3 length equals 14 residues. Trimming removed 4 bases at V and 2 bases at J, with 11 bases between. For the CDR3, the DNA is TGTGCCAGTAGTACCCCGGGGGGGAACTATGGCTACACCTTC. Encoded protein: CASSTPGGNYGYTF.

CDR3 sequence (DNA): TGCGCCAGCAGCCAATCGGAGGACAGGGTAACCTACGAGCAGTACTTC. Amino acid sequence: CASSQSEDRVTYEQYF. The V and J genes are TRBV4-1 and TRBJ2-7; 8 nucleotides align to TRBD1. The CDR3 runs to 16 residues. Germline values: CDR1 MGHRA, CDR2 YSYEKL. The trim removed 2 bases at V and 2 bases at J, leaving 8 bases unmatched.

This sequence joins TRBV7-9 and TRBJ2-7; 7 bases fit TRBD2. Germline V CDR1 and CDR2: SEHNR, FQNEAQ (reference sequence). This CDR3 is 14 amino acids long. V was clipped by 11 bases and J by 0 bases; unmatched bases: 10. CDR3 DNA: TGTGCCGGGTCCGGGCGGGAGAACTCCTACGAGCAGTACTTC. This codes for CAGSGRENSYEQYF.

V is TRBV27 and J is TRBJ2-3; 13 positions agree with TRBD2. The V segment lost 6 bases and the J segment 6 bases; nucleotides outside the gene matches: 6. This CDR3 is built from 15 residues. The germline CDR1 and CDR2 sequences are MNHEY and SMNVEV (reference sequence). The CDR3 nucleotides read TGTGCCAGCAGCGTGGGACTAGCGGGACCCGATACGCAGTATTTT. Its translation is CASSVGLAGPDTQYF.

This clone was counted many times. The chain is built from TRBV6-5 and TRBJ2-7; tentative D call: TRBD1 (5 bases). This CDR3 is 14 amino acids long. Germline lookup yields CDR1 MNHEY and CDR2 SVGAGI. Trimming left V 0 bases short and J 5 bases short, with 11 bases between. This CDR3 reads CASSYSGRAHEQYF. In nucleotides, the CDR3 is TGTGCCAGCAGTTACTCTGGCAGGGCCCACGAGCAGTACTTC.

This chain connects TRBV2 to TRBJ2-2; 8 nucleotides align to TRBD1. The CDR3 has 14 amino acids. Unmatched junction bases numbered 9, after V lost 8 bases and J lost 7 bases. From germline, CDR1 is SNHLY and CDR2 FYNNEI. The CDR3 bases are TGTGCCAGCTGGGCAGGGGGCTGGGTCGGGGAGCTGTTTTTT. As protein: CASWAGGWVGELFF.

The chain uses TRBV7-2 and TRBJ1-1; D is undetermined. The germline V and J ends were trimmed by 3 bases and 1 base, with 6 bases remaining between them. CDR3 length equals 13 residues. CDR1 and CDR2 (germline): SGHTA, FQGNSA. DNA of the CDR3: TGTGCCAGCAGCTTTACAGAGAACACTGAAGCTTTCTTT. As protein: CASSFTENTEAFF.

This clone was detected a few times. The CDR3 sequence: CASSSGQGRNGYTF. The DNA for the CDR3 is TGTGCCAGCAGCTCCGGACAGGGGAGGAATGGCTACACCTTC. V and J are TRBV7-9 and TRBJ1-2; 9 positions agree with TRBD1. V lost 4 bases and J lost 6; bases outside the gene matches: 6. The CDR3 has 14 residues. The germline CDR1 and CDR2 sequences are SEHNR and FQNEAQ (reference sequence).

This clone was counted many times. Here the CDR3 DNA reads TGTGCCAGCAGTGAAGGCCCCGGGACAGAAAATCAGCCCCAGCATTTT. Translation: CASSEGPGTENQPQHF. J is TRBJ1-5 and V is TRBV25-1; 7 bases are shared with TRBD1. After removal of 2 bases from V and 4 bases from J, the junction contained 8 bases not matched to a gene. This CDR3 contains 16 residues. The germline V gene has CDR1 MGHDK and CDR2 SYGVNS.

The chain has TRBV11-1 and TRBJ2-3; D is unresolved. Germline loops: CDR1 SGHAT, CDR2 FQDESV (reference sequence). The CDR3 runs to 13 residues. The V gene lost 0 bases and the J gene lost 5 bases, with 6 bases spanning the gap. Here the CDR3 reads CASSLASRDTQYF. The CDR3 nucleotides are TGTGCCAGCAGCTTAGCCTCTCGAGATACGCAGTATTTT.

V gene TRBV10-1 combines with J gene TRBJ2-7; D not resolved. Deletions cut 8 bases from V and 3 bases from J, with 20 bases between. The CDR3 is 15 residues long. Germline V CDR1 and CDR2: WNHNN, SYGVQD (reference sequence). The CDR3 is CASRLLPPRLYEQYF. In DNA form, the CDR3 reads TGCGCCAGCCGTCTTCTCCCTCCCCGGCTCTACGAGCAGTACTTC.

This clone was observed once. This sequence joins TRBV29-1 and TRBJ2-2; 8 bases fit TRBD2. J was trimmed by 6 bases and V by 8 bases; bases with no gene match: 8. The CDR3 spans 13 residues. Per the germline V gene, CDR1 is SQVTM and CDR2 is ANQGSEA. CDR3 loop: CSCFTGGPGELFF. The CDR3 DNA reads TGCAGCTGTTTTACGGGGGGGCCCGGGGAGCTGTTTTTT.

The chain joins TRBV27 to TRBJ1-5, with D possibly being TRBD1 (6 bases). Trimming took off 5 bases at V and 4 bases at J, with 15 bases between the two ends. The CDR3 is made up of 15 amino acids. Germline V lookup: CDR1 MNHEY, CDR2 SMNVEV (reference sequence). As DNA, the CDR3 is TGTGCCAGCAGTAGGGGACTTACAGGGAATCAGCCCCAGCATTTT. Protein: CASSRGLTGNQPQHF.

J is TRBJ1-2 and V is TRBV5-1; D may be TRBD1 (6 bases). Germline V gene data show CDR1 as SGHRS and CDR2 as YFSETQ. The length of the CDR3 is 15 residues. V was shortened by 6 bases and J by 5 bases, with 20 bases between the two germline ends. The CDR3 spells CASTVDRQAGYGYTF. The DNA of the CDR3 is TGCGCCAGCACCGTTGACAGGCAGGCTGGGTATGGCTACACCTTC.

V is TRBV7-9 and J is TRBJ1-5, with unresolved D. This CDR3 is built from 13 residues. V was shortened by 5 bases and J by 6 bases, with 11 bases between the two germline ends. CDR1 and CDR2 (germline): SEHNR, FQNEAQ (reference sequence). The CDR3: CASSPAGRQPQHF. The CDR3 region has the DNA TGTGCCAGCAGCCCGGCAGGCCGTCAGCCCCAGCATTTT.

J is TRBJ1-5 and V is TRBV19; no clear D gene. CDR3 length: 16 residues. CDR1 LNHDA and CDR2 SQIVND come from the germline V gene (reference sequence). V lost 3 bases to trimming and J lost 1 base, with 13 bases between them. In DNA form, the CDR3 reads TGTGCCAGTAGTATCAGCTGGGGTCTAAGCAATCAGCCCCAGCATTTT. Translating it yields CASSISWGLSNQPQHF.

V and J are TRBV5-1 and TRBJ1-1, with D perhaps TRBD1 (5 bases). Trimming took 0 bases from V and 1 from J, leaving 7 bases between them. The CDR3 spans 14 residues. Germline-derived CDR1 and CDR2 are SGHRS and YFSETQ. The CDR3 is CASSLEGQNTEAFF. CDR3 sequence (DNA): TGCGCCAGCAGCTTGGAAGGACAGAACACTGAAGCTTTCTTT. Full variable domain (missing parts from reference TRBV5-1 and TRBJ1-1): KAGVTQTPRYLIKTRGQQVTLSCSPISGHRSVSWYQQTPGQGLQFLFEYFSETQRNKGNFPGRFSGRQFSNSRSEMNVSTLELGDSALYLCASSLEGQNTEAFFGQGTRLTVV.

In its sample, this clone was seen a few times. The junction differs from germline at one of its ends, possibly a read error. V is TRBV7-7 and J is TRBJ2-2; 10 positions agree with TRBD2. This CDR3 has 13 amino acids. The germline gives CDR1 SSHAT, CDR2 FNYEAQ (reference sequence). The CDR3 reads CASSGGGSGELFF. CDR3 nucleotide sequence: TGTGCTAGCAGCGGGGGGGGATCCGGGGAGCTGTTTTTT.

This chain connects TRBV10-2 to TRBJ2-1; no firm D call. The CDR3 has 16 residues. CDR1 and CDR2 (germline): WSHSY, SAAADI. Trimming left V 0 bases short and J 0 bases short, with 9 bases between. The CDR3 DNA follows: TGCGCCAGCAGTGAGTCGGCGACGAGCTCCTACAATGAGCAGTTCTTC. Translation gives CASSESATSSYNEQFF.

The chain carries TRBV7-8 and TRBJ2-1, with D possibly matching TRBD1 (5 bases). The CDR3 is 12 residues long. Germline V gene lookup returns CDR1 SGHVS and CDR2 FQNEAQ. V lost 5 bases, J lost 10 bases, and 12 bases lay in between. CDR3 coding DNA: TGTGCCAGCAGCCCTCAGGGAAGAGAGCAGTTCTTC. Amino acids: CASSPQGREQFF.

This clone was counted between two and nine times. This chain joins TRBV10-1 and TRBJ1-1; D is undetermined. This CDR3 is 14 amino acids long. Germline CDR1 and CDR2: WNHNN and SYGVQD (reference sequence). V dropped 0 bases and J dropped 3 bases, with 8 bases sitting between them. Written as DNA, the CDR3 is TGCGCCAGCAGTGAGTCAGGTACCTACACTGAAGCTTTCTTT. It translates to CASSESGTYTEAFF.

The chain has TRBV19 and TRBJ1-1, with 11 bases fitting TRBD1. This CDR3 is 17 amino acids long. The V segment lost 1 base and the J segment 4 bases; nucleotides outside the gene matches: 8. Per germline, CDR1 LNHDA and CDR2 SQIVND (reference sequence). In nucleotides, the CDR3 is TGTGCCAGTAGTATAGTGGGGACAGGGGGGAAGGTCACTGAAGCTTTCTTT. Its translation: CASSIVGTGGKVTEAFF.

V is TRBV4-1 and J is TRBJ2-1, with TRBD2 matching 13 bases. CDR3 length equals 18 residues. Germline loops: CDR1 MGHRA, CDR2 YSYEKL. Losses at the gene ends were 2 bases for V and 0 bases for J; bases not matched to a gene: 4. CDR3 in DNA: TGCGCCAGCAGCCAATTAGGACTAGCGGGGGTCTCCTACAATGAGCAGTTCTTC. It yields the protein CASSQLGLAGVSYNEQFF.

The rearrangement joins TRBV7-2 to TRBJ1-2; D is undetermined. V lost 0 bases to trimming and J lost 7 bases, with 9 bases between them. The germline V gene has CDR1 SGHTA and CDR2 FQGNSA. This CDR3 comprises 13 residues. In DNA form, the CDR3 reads TGTGCCAGCAGCTTAGCCAATGTGGCTGGCTACACCTTC. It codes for CASSLANVAGYTF.